Shown below are 12 T cell receptor beta chains from a single sample sequenced in a study of T cell responses to AZD1222 COVID-19 vaccine. Profiling relied on immunoSEQ multiplex PCR, and the TCRdb table lists in-frame clones only, not all of them. The repertoire has roughly 100,000 clones, more than 70% of them found once; the top ten carry approximately 10%. Sequencing was performed on peripheral blood, taken 28 days after the second AZD1222 dose. These receptors were collected from an adult who received the AZD1222 COVID-19 vaccine.

The chain is built from TRBV2 and TRBJ1-1; D not certain. Germline V gene sequence: CDR1 SNHLY, CDR2 FYNNEI. CDR3 length: 12 amino acids. V was cut by 4 bases and J by 8 bases, with 11 bases left in between. The DNA for the CDR3 is TGTGCCAGCAGTGCTGTGGGGTTCGAAGCTTTCTTT. This gives the protein CASSAVGFEAFF. Looking up the rest from reference TRBV2 and TRBJ1-1 gives the full variable domain: EPEVTQTPSHQVTQMGQEVILRCVPISNHLYFYWYRQILGQKVEFLVSFYNNEISEKSEIFDDQFSVERPDGSNFTLKIRSTKLEDSAMYFCASSAVGFEAFFGQGTRLTVV.

The chain joins TRBV5-1 to TRBJ2-3; 7 bases line up with TRBD1. Unmatched junction bases numbered 5, after V lost 4 bases and J lost 3 bases. Germline CDR1 reads SGHRS; CDR2 reads YFSETQ. The CDR3 has 14 amino acids. In DNA, the CDR3 is TGCGCCAGCAGCGACCCAGGGGGTACAGATACGCAGTATTTT. Amino acid sequence: CASSDPGGTDTQYF.

The rearrangement links TRBV28 to TRBJ1-5, with 9 bases that match TRBD1. J was trimmed by 0 bases and V by 2 bases; bases with no gene match: 5. The germline CDR1 and CDR2 sequences are MDHEN and SYDVKM. CDR3 length: 17 amino acids. CDR3 nucleotides: TGTGCCAGCAGTTTACGGACAGGGGCCTTTAGCAATCAGCCCCAGCATTTT. This codes for CASSLRTGAFSNQPQHF.

The chain's CDR3 is CASSRLDTYEQYF. CDR3 sequence (DNA): TGTGCCAGCAGCAGACTAGACACCTACGAGCAGTACTTC. The chain links TRBV7-9 to TRBJ2-7, with D possibly TRBD2 on 6 matching bases. Germline CDR1 SEHNR, CDR2 FQNEAQ (reference sequence). CDR3 length: 13 amino acids. The V end was cut by 5 bases, the J end by 2 bases, with 10 bases between.

This clone was seen more than once but under ten times. J is TRBJ1-3 and V is TRBV2; tentative D call: TRBD1 (5 bases). The CDR3 contains 16 residues. CDR1 and CDR2 from the germline V gene are SNHLY and FYNNEI. V dropped 7 bases and J dropped 0 bases, with 16 bases sitting between them. The CDR3 loop reads CASIWLIRDSGNTIYF. The CDR3 DNA reads TGTGCCAGCATTTGGTTGATCAGGGACTCTGGAAACACCATATATTTT.

This clone was recorded once. V and J are TRBV9 and TRBJ2-4; D assignment may be TRBD1 or TRBD2 (7 bases each). The CDR3 runs to 19 residues. The germline gives CDR1 SGDLS, CDR2 YYNGEE. The germline V and J ends were trimmed by 4 bases and 7 bases, with 30 bases remaining between them. The CDR3 DNA follows: TGTGCCAGCAGCCCGCGAAAGGGGGGGAGGGGGCTGTGGTTGAACATTCAGTACTTC. Translation: CASSPRKGGRGLWLNIQYF.

The chain is built from TRBV5-1 and TRBJ1-1; the match to TRBD1 covers 8 bases. Germline assignment: CDR1 SGHRS and CDR2 YFSETQ. The CDR3 is 14 residues long. V lost 0 bases and J lost 5; bases outside the gene matches: 3. The CDR3 coding sequence is TGCGCCAGCAGCTTGGGGGACAGGTTTACTGAAGCTTTCTTT. This encodes CASSLGDRFTEAFF.

The chain links TRBV27 to TRBJ2-5; 10 nucleotides line up with TRBD1. The CDR3 totals 15 residues. The trim removed 6 bases at V and 5 bases at J, leaving 9 bases unmatched. The germline CDR1 and CDR2 sequences are MNHEY and SMNVEV (reference sequence). The CDR3, as DNA: TGTGCCAGCAGCAATGAACCGGGACAGGGGGAGACCCAGTACTTC. This gives the protein CASSNEPGQGETQYF.

V is TRBV7-9 and J is TRBJ2-3; 7 nucleotides line up with TRBD2. Germline V CDR1 and CDR2: SEHNR, FQNEAQ (reference sequence). The CDR3 contains 15 residues. J was trimmed by 2 bases and V by 6 bases; bases with no gene match: 8. The CDR3 sequence: CASSRSGFVTDTQYF. The CDR3 nucleotides are TGTGCCAGCAGTCGTAGCGGGTTCGTCACAGATACGCAGTATTTT.

The chain recombines TRBV27 with TRBJ1-3, with 7 bases aligning to TRBD1. The CDR3 length is 14 residues. The ends lost 4 bases at V and 4 bases at J; junction bases unmatched: 4. Germline lookup yields CDR1 MNHEY and CDR2 SMNVEV (reference sequence). The CDR3 DNA sequence: TGTGCCAGCAGTTACAGGGGTCCCGGAAACACCATATATTTT. Residues: CASSYRGPGNTIYF.

V gene TRBV4-2 combines with J gene TRBJ2-2, with D possibly TRBD2 on 7 matching bases. Between the trimmed V and J ends, which lost 4 bases and 1 base, there was a span of 16 bases. This CDR3 is 17 amino acids long. Germline V gene lookup returns CDR1 LGHNA and CDR2 YNFKEQ. The CDR3 reads CASSLHPGGQNTGELFF. The CDR3 DNA reads as TGTGCCAGCAGCCTCCACCCCGGGGGGCAGAACACCGGGGAGCTGTTTTTT.

The V call is TRBV2, the J call TRBJ1-6; 9 bases fit TRBD1. This CDR3 comprises 15 residues. With V trimmed by 5 bases and J by 6 bases, 5 bases remained unmatched. Germline V gene lookup returns CDR1 SNHLY and CDR2 FYNNEI. CDR3 DNA sequence: TGTGCCAGCAGTCGACAGGGGGTTCCTAATTCACCCCTCCACTTT. It is translated as CASSRQGVPNSPLHF.